These 9 T cell receptor beta chains share one sample of origin, sequenced in a study of T-cell reconstitution after alpha-beta-depleted transplantation in children. The TCRbeta library was prepared with unique molecular identifiers. One entry per CDR3 protein results from TCRdb running MiXCR on the PCR reads. The table has some 500,000 distinct CDR3 sequences, approximately 32% seen once; the top ten hold 2% to 3%. The sequencing here drew on PBMCs from the stem cell graft donor, taken from the stem cell graft. The source of these receptors is a human donor who donated a stem cell graft to a child with aplastic anemia.

The chain links TRBV6-2 or TRBV6-3 to TRBJ2-4; D is unclear. Germline CDR1 is MNHEY and CDR2 is SVGEGT. V was pared by 10 bases and J by 8 bases, with 18 bases between. This CDR3 region has 13 residues. The CDR3 protein is CATEPMSADIQYF. For the CDR3, the DNA is TGTGCCACCGAACCTATGTCGGCAGACATTCAGTACTTC.

This clonotype came up many times. The rearrangement uses TRBV29-1 and TRBJ2-1, with TRBD2 matching 12 bases. The germline V gene encodes CDR1 SQVTM and CDR2 ANQGSEA. V was clipped by 5 bases and J by 9 bases; unmatched bases: 5. The CDR3 runs to 13 residues. Written as DNA, the CDR3 is TGCAGCGTTCTAGCGGGAGGGGAAGCTGAGCAGTTCTTC. Protein product: CSVLAGGEAEQFF.

This clonotype was seen only a few times. The gene calls are TRBV7-9 and TRBJ2-7; TRBD2 might be the D (7 bases). In germline, CDR1 is SEHNR, CDR2 FQNEAQ (reference sequence). The CDR3 has 14 amino acids. The germline V and J ends were trimmed by 3 bases and 3 bases, with 12 bases remaining between them. CDR3 coding DNA: TGTGCCAGCAGCTTCCCGGGGGGCATCTACGAGCAGTACTTC. Encoded protein: CASSFPGGIYEQYF.

This chain connects TRBV18 to TRBJ2-1; possibly TRBD2 for D (6 bases). The germline V and J ends were trimmed by 1 base and 0 bases, with 13 bases remaining between them. The CDR3 contains 17 residues. Germline V lookup: CDR1 KGHSH, CDR2 LQKENI. The CDR3 DNA follows: TGTGCCAGCTCACCACAACGGGCGGGGAGCTCCTACAATGAGCAGTTCTTC. This sequence encodes CASSPQRAGSSYNEQFF.

The V gene is TRBV11-1, the J gene TRBJ2-1; 13 bases are a match to TRBD2. Looked up from germline, CDR1 is SGHAT and CDR2 is FQDESV (reference sequence). The J segment lost 2 bases and the V segment lost 7 bases, leaving 11 bases of the junction unmatched. This CDR3 has 18 residues. CDR3 DNA: TGTGCCAGCACCCGAGGACTAGCGGGAGAGGGGGCCTACAATGAGCAGTTCTTC. Translation: CASTRGLAGEGAYNEQFF.

CDR3 in DNA: TGTGCCAGCAGACCAGACGGGCGGCAGCCCCAGCATTTT. Translated, it gives CASRPDGRQPQHF. This chain links TRBV28 with TRBJ1-5; D ambiguous. The CDR3 covers 13 residues. V was shortened by 6 bases and J by 7 bases, with 13 bases between the two germline ends. Germline V gene lookup returns CDR1 MDHEN and CDR2 SYDVKM.

The chain joins TRBV10-3 to TRBJ2-7, with D possibly TRBD1 on 6 matching bases. The CDR3 is 16 residues long. V was pared by 5 bases and J by 6 bases, with 23 bases between. Germline V gene lookup returns CDR1 ENHRY and CDR2 SYGVKD. CDR3 nucleotide sequence: TGTGCCATCAGTACTTATTACCTCTCACAGGGAGTCGAGCAGTACTTC. Translation: CAISTYYLSQGVEQYF.

A few counts support this clonotype. The chain has TRBV12-3 or TRBV12-4 and TRBJ2-7; D uncertain. This CDR3 is built from 14 residues. The germline V and J ends were trimmed by 8 bases and 2 bases, with 16 bases remaining between them. This chain's CDR3 is CASPHTTSTYEQYV. The DNA for the CDR3 is TGTGCCAGCCCCCATACCACTTCTACCTACGAGCAGTACGTC.

The gene calls are TRBV19 and TRBJ2-7, with 13 bases fitting TRBD2. Germline V gene lookup returns CDR1 LNHDA and CDR2 SQIVND (reference sequence). This CDR3 comprises 14 residues. The J segment lost 6 bases and the V segment lost 5 bases, leaving 4 bases of the junction unmatched. The CDR3 DNA reads as TGTGCCAGTAGTCGGAGGACTAGCGGGAGCGAGCAGTACTTC. It encodes CASSRRTSGSEQYF.